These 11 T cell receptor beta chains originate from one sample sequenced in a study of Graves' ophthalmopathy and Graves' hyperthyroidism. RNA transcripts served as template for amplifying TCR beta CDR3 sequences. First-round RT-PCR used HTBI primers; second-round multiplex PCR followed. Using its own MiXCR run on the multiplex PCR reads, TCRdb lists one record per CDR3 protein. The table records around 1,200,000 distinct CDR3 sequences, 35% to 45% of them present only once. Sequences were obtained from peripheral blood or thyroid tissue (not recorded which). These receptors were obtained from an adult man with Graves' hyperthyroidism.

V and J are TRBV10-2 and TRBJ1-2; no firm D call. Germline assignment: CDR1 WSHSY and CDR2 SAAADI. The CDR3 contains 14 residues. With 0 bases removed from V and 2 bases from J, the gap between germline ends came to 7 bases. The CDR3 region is CASSESSSNYGYTF. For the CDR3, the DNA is TGCGCCAGCAGTGAGTCGTCAAGCAACTATGGCTACACCTTC.

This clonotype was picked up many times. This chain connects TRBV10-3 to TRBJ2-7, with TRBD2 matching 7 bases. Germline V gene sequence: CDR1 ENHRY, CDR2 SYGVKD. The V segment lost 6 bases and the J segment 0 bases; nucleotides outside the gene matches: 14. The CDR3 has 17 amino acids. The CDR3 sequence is CAIRRGVLAQSSYEQYF. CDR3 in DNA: TGTGCCATCAGGAGAGGGGTACTAGCGCAAAGCTCCTACGAGCAGTACTTC.

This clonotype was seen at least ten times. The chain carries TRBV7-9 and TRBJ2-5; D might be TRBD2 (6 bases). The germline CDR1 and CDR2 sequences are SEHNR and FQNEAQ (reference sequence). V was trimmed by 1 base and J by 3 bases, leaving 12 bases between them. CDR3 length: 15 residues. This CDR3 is CASSLGLEREETQYF. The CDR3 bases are TGTGCCAGCAGCTTAGGTTTAGAGCGGGAAGAGACCCAGTACTTC.

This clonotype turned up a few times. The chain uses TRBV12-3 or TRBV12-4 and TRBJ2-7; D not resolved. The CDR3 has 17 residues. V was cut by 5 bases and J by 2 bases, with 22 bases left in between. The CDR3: CASSPRATQRIAYEQYF. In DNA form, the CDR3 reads TGTGCCAGCAGTCCAAGGGCGACACAGAGAATCGCCTACGAGCAGTACTTC.

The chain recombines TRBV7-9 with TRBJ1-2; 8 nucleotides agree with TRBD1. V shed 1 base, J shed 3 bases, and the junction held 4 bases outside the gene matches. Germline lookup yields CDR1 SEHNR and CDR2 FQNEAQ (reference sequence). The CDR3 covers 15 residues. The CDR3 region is CASSLGTGTYYGYTF. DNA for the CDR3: TGTGCCAGCAGCTTAGGGACAGGGACCTACTATGGCTACACCTTC.

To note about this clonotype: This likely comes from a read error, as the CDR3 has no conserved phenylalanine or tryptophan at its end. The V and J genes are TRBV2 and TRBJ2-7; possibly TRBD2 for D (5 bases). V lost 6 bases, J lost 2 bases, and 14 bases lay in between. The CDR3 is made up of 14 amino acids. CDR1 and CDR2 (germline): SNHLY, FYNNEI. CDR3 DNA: TGTGCCAGCAGCTTGGAGCCGGGAACCTACGAGCAGTACCTC. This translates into CASSLEPGTYEQYL.

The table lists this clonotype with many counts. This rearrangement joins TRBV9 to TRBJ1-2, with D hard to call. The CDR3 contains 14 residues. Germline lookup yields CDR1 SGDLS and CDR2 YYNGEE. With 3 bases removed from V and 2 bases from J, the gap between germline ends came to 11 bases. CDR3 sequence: CASSARAVNYGYTF. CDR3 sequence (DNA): TGTGCCAGCAGCGCCCGAGCGGTAAACTATGGCTACACCTTC.

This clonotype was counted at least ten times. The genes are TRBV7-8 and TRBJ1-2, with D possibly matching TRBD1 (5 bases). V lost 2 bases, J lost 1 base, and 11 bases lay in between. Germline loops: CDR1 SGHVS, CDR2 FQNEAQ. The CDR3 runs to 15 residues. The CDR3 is CASSLSAGVNYGYTF. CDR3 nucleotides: TGTGCCAGCAGCTTATCGGCGGGGGTTAACTATGGCTACACCTTC.

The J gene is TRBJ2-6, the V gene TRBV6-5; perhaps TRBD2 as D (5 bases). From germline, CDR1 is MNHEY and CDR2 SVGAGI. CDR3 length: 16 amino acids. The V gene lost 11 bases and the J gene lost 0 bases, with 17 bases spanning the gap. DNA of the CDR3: TGTGCCGGCCGGCGGGCAGCACCCTCTGGGGCCAACGTCCTGACTTTC. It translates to CAGRRAAPSGANVLTF.

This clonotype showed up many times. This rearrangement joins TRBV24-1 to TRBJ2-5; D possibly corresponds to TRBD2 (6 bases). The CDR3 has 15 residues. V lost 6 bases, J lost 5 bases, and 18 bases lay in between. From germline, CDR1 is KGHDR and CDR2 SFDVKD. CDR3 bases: TGTGCCACCAGTTCGAACCAGGCGGGAAGGGAGACCCAGTACTTC. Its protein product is CATSSNQAGRETQYF.

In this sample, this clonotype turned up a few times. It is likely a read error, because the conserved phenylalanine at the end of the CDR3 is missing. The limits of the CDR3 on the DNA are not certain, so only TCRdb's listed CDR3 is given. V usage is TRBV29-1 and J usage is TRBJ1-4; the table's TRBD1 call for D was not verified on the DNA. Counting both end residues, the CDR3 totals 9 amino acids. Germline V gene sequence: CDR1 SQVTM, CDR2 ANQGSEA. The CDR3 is CSVDRTGMY.